Included here is one T cell receptor beta chain sequence, with context. Its specificity is unknown. Carrying UMI labels, the TRB cDNA libraries were prepared through 5' RACE. TCRdb reanalyzed the 5' RACE reads and collapses them to one entry per CDR3 protein, without DNA. This repertoire includes approximately 65,000 distinct CDR3 sequences. Among CD8+ T cells, naive ones were CD45RO-CCR7+CD27+CD95-. This entry comes from a study of CXCR3-negative and CXCR3-positive naive CD8 T cells. The germline V gene has CDR1 LGHNA and CDR2 YSLEER. This CDR3 comprises 14 residues. Study-wide findings and caveats: Both naive subsets showed comparably high diversity, and memory CD8+ cells showed much lower diversity. The TRB CDR3s that CXCR3-positive naive cells carried were more hydrophobic than those of CXCR3-negative naive cells.

The chain couples TRBV4-3 to TRBJ1-1; with no DNA, the TCRdb D assignment of TRBD1 cannot be verified. The sequenced sample was naive CXCR3+ CD8+ T cells from blood. Regarding subset: CD45RO-CCR7+CD27+CD95- naive CD8+ T cells expressing CXCR3 (TNR3+). The sequence derives from a human donor in good health. Some clones in this sample may be carry-over from other donors' samples. The chain's CDR3 is CASSQGGVSTEAFF.